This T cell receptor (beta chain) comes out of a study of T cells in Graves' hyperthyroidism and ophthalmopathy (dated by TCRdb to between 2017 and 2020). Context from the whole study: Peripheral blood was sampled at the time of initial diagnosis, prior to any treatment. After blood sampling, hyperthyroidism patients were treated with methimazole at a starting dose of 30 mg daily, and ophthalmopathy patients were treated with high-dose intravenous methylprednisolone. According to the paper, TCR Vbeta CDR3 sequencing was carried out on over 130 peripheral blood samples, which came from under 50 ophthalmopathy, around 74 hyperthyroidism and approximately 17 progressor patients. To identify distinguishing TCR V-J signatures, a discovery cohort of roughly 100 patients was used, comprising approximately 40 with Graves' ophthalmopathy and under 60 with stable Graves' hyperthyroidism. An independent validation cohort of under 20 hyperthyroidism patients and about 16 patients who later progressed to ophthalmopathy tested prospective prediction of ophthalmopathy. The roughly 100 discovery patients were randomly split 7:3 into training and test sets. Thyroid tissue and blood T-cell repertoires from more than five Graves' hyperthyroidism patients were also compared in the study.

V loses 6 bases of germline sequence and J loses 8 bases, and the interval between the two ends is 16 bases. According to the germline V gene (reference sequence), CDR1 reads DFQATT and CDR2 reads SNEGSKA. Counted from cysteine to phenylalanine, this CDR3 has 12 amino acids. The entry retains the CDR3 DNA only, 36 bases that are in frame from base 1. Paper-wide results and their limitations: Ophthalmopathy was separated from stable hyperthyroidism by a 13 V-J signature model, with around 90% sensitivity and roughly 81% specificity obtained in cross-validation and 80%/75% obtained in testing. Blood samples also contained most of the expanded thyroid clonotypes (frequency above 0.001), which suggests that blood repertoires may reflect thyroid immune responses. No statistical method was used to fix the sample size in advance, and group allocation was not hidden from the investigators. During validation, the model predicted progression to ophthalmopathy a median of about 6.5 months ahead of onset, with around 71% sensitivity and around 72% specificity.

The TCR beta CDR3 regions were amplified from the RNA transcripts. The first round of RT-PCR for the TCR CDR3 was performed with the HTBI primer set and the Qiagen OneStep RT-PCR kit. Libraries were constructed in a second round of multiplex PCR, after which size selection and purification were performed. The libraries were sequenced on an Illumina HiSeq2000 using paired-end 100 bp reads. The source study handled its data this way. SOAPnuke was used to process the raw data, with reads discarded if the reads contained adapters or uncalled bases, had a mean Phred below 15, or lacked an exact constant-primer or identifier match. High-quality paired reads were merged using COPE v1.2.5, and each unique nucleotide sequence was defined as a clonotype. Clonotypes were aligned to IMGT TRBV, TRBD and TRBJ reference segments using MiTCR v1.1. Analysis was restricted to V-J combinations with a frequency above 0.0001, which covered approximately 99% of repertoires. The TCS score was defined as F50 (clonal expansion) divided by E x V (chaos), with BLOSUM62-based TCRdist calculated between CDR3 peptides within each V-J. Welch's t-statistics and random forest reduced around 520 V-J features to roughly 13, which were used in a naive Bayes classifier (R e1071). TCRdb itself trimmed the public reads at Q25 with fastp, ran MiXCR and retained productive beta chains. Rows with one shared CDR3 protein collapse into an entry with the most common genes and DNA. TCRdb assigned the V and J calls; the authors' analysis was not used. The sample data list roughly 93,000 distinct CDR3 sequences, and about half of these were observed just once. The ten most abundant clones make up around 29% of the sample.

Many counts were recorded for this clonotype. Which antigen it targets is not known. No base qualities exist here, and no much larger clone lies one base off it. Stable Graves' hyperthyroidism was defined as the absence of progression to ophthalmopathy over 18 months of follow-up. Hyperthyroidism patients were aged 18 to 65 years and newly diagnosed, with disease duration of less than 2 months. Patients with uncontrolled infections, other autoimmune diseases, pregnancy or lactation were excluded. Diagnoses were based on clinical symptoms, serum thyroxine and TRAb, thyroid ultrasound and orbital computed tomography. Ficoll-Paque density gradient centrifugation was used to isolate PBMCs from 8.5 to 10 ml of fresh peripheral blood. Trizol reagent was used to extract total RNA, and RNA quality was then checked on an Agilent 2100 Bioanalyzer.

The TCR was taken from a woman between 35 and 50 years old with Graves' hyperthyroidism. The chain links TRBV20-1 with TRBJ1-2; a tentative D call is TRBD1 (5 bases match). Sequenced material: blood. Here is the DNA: TGCAGTGCCCCGGGACTCACCCGGGGCTACACCTTC. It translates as CSAPGLTRGYTF.